Shown below are 26 T cell receptor beta chains from a single sample sequenced in a study of blood T cell repertoires in COVID-19. Profiling relied on immunoSEQ multiplex PCR, and the TCRdb table lists in-frame clones only, not all of them. In the table there are some 170,000 clones, about nine tenths of which are singletons. The specimen sequenced was peripheral blood. The receptors originated from a woman between 50 and 59 years old with acute or convalescent COVID-19.

The rearrangement joins TRBV7-8 to TRBJ2-7, with 9 bases lining up with TRBD2. After removal of 2 bases from V and 5 bases from J, the junction contained 13 bases not matched to a gene. The CDR3 totals 17 residues. CDR1 SGHVS and CDR2 FQNEAQ come from the germline V gene. Here the CDR3 reads CASSLFRLAGVRDEQYF. The CDR3 DNA reads as TGTGCCAGCAGCTTATTCCGATTAGCGGGGGTCCGGGACGAGCAGTACTTC. Drawing the rest from reference TRBV7-8 and TRBJ2-7, the complete variable domain is GAGVSQSPRYKVAKRGQDVALRCDPISGHVSLFWYQQALGQGPEFLTYFQNEAQLDKSGLPSDRFFAERPEGSVSTLKIQRTQQEDSAVYLCASSLFRLAGVRDEQYFGPGTRLTVT.

The chain uses TRBV4-2 and TRBJ1-2; maybe TRBD1 (5 bases). The CDR3 runs to 15 residues. Trimming stripped 0 bases from V and 4 bases from J, with 12 bases between. CDR1 is LGHNA, CDR2 YNFKEQ, per germline. The CDR3 sequence: CASSQESGGVYGYTF. The CDR3 nucleotides are TGTGCCAGCAGCCAAGAGTCCGGGGGAGTCTATGGCTACACCTTC.

This rearrangement joins TRBV19 to TRBJ2-6; the D gene is possibly TRBD2 (5 bases). CDR1 and CDR2 from the germline V gene are LNHDA and SQIVND (reference sequence). The length of the CDR3 is 15 residues. V lost 10 bases and J 2 bases, leaving 15 bases between the germline ends. Here the CDR3 reads CATRPGFTGANVLTF. In nucleotides, the CDR3 is TGTGCCACTCGCCCGGGGTTCACTGGGGCCAACGTCCTGACTTTC.

The chain joins TRBV11-3 to TRBJ2-7, with a possible D match to TRBD2 (5 bases). The V end lost 4 bases, the J end lost 6 bases, and 13 bases lay between the germline ends. The germline CDR1 and CDR2 sequences are SGHNT and YENEEA. The CDR3 spans 13 residues. This chain's CDR3 is CASSSPVRGEQYF. The CDR3 DNA sequence: TGTGCCAGCAGCTCACCGGTTCGGGGCGAGCAGTACTTC.

This clone has just a few counts. The genes are TRBV30 and TRBJ1-2, with 7 nucleotides matching TRBD1. CDR3 length: 12 amino acids. The J segment lost 7 bases and the V segment lost 7 bases, leaving 9 bases of the junction unmatched. CDR1 and CDR2 (germline): GTSNPN, SVGIG (reference sequence). The CDR3 coding sequence is TGTGCCTTCATACAGGGGTCGTTTGGCTACACCTTC. Translation gives CAFIQGSFGYTF.

This chain joins TRBV7-6 and TRBJ2-7, with 16 nucleotides matching TRBD2. Germline V gene sequence: CDR1 SGHVS, CDR2 FNYEAQ. This CDR3 spans 20 amino acids. The junction had 13 bases not matched to a gene; V was cut back by 2 bases and J by 3 bases. In DNA, the CDR3 is TGTGCCAGCAGCTTAAGGGGCCGGGGACTAGCGGGAGGGGCAAACTACGAGCAGTACTTC. Protein product: CASSLRGRGLAGGANYEQYF.

V gene TRBV18 combines with J gene TRBJ2-5; a possible D gene is TRBD2 (5 bases). V lost 8 bases, J lost 0 bases, and 10 bases lay in between. Germline V CDR1 and CDR2: KGHSH, LQKENI. This CDR3 has 13 amino acids. The CDR3 region has the DNA TGTGCCAGCGAACCGGGGAACCAAGAGACCCAGTACTTC. Translation: CASEPGNQETQYF.

There are many counts of this clone. V is TRBV4-3 and J is TRBJ2-7; D ambiguous. The V gene's germline CDR1 is LGHNA and CDR2 YSLEER. The CDR3 extends over 14 amino acids. Trimming left V 5 bases short and J 6 bases short, with 17 bases between. This CDR3 reads CASSEGYSAAEQYF. The CDR3 DNA follows: TGCGCCAGCAGCGAAGGGTACTCTGCTGCCGAGCAGTACTTC.

This sequence joins TRBV15 and TRBJ1-1; D is unresolved. The CDR3 contains 14 residues. Germline values: CDR1 LNHNV, CDR2 YYDKDF (reference sequence). Deletions cut 0 bases from V and 1 base from J, with 6 bases between. For the CDR3, the DNA is TGTGCCACCAGCAGAGACCGGGAGAACACTGAAGCTTTCTTT. Translation: CATSRDRENTEAFF. Variable domain in full (rest from reference TRBV15 and TRBJ1-1): DAMVIQNPRYQVTQFGKPVTLSCSQTLNHNVMYWYQQKSSQAPKLLFHYYDKDFNNEADTPDNFQSRRPNTSFCFLDIRSPGLGDTAMYLCATSRDRENTEAFFGQGTRLTVV.

This chain links TRBV12-3 or TRBV12-4 with TRBJ1-5, with D hard to call. CDR3 length: 13 amino acids. V gave up 3 bases and J gave up 6 bases, with 9 bases separating them. The CDR3 loop is CASSFPPGQPQHF. The CDR3 DNA is TGTGCCAGCAGTTTCCCCCCCGGTCAGCCCCAGCATTTT.

The chain joins TRBV6-7 to TRBJ2-7, with D possibly TRBD2 on 6 matching bases. TRBV6-7 is known as an ORF, though its function is uncertain. V was clipped by 1 base and J by 5 bases, with 21 bases between them. The length of the CDR3 is 17 residues. DNA for the CDR3: TGTGCCAGCAGTTACTTCGTTGAAAGGGACTCCATCCACGAGCAGTACTTC. This sequence encodes CASSYFVERDSIHEQYF.

This chain joins TRBV6-5 and TRBJ1-6; 10 positions agree with TRBD1. This CDR3 is built from 13 residues. Germline loops: CDR1 MNHEY, CDR2 SVGAGI. Trimming removed 6 bases from V and 9 bases from J; junction bases left unmatched: 2. CDR3 in DNA: TGTGCCAGCAGGGGGACAGGGGTTTCACCCCTCCACTTT. Translating it yields CASRGTGVSPLHF.

The chain is built from TRBV7-2 and TRBJ2-2, with 9 bases aligning to TRBD2. Germline V lookup: CDR1 SGHTA, CDR2 FQGNSA. CDR3 length equals 16 residues. V lost 6 bases, J lost 5 bases, and 10 bases stayed unmatched. The CDR3: CASSPYSGSDTGELFF. CDR3 DNA sequence: TGTGCCAGCAGTCCTTATAGCGGGAGTGATACCGGGGAGCTGTTTTTT.

The rearrangement uses TRBV25-1 and TRBJ2-7; D gene unclear. This CDR3 comprises 13 residues. Per the germline V gene, CDR1 is MGHDK and CDR2 is SYGVNS. Trimming shortened V by 3 bases and J by 0 bases, and 6 bases separated the two germline ends. CDR3 bases: TGTGCCAGCAGTGAGCCAGGCTCCTACGAGCAGTACTTC. It yields the protein CASSEPGSYEQYF.

The chain has TRBV6-2 or TRBV6-3 and TRBJ1-2, with D maybe TRBD1 (5 bases). Between the trimmed V and J ends, which lost 1 base and 3 bases, there was a span of 12 bases. The germline V gene encodes CDR1 MNHEY and CDR2 SVGEGT. CDR3 length: 15 residues. The CDR3 DNA follows: TGTGCCAGCAGTTACTACTCGACAGCGTACTATGGCTACACCTTC. Translated, it gives CASSYYSTAYYGYTF.

This chain connects TRBV19 to TRBJ1-1, with 7 bases that match TRBD1. Germline V gene sequence: CDR1 LNHDA, CDR2 SQIVND (reference sequence). CDR3 length: 15 residues. The ends lost 5 bases at V and 1 base at J; junction bases unmatched: 7. DNA for the CDR3: TGTGCCAGTAGTCCTGAGGGGACAGAGAACACTGAAGCTTTCTTT. Protein product: CASSPEGTENTEAFF.

This chain links TRBV7-6 with TRBJ2-7, with D possibly being TRBD1 (6 bases). V lost 1 base and J lost 5, with 12 bases in between. Germline V gene sequence: CDR1 SGHVS, CDR2 FNYEAQ. There are 14 residues in the CDR3. DNA of the CDR3: TGTGCCAGCAGCTTAGTTTCCAGGGGCAACGAGCAGTACTTC. This codes for CASSLVSRGNEQYF.

Only a few counts were recorded for this clone. The J gene is TRBJ2-1, the V gene TRBV5-4, with 7 bases that match TRBD2. After removal of 3 bases from V and 3 bases from J, the junction contained 12 bases not matched to a gene. Germline V gene data show CDR1 as SGHNT and CDR2 as YYREEE (reference sequence). The CDR3 is 17 residues long. The DNA for the CDR3 is TGTGCCAGCAGCTCTTCCTCCGGGACTACGAACTACAATGAGCAGTTCTTC. Amino acid sequence: CASSSSSGTTNYNEQFF.

CDR3 bases: TGTGCCAGCTCATCATCCTACGGGGAGAGCACTGAAGCTTTCTTT. It translates to CASSSSYGESTEAFF. The chain couples TRBV18 to TRBJ1-1; no reliable D call. The germline gives CDR1 KGHSH, CDR2 LQKENI. V lost 5 bases to trimming and J lost 4 bases, with 17 bases between them. This CDR3 contains 15 residues.

V is TRBV11-2 and J is TRBJ2-7; D call uncertain. The CDR3 has 13 residues. The germline V and J ends were trimmed by 0 bases and 2 bases, with 5 bases remaining between them. The germline V gene has CDR1 SGHAT and CDR2 FQNNGV. CDR3: CASSLEPTYEQYF. The CDR3 bases are TGTGCCAGCAGCTTAGAGCCTACCTACGAGCAGTACTTC.

V usage is TRBV7-2 and J usage is TRBJ2-2, with 7 bases fitting TRBD2. This CDR3 comprises 16 residues. V lost 5 bases, J lost 4 bases, and 10 bases stayed unmatched. Germline CDR1 SGHTA, CDR2 FQGNSA. The CDR3 DNA reads as TGTGCCAGCAGCCCCTACTCGCGCGGGGGCACCGGGGAGCTGTTTTTT. It specifies CASSPYSRGGTGELFF.

The chain carries TRBV13 and TRBJ1-4; D might be TRBD1 (6 bases). V lost 1 base to trimming and J lost 4 bases, with 10 bases between them. Germline CDR1 reads PRHDT; CDR2 reads FYEKMQ (reference sequence). This CDR3 is 15 amino acids long. The CDR3 loop is CASSLVGQHNEKLFF. The CDR3 DNA is TGTGCCAGCAGCTTAGTCGGACAGCATAATGAAAAACTGTTTTTT.

The CDR3 nucleotides read TGTGCCAGCAGTTTAGGGACAGGGCAAGAGACCCAGTACTTC. It yields the protein CASSLGTGQETQYF. The rearrangement uses TRBV6-4 and TRBJ2-5, with TRBD1 identical over 9 bases. The CDR3 loop spans 14 amino acids. Germline V gene sequence: CDR1 MRHNA, CDR2 SNTAGT. The V segment lost 5 bases and the J segment 2 bases; nucleotides outside the gene matches: 3.

The rearrangement uses TRBV19 and TRBJ1-5, with 8 bases identical to TRBD1. After removal of 6 bases from V and 6 bases from J, the junction contained 10 bases not matched to a gene. CDR1 and CDR2 (germline): LNHDA, SQIVND (reference sequence). This CDR3 contains 15 residues. CDR3 protein: CASSGGKTGGQPQHF. In DNA, the CDR3 is TGTGCCAGTAGCGGGGGAAAAACAGGGGGTCAGCCCCAGCATTTT.

This clone showed up just a few times. This specimen includes other DNA sequences encoding the same CDR3. The genes are TRBV6-5 and TRBJ1-1; 9 bases map to TRBD1. Germline-derived CDR1 and CDR2 are MNHEY and SVGAGI. With V trimmed by 6 bases and J by 4 bases, 3 bases remained unmatched. This CDR3 region has 13 residues. CDR3 sequence (DNA): TGTGCCAGCAGGACAGGGGGGGGCACTGAAGCTTTCTTT. Translating it yields CASRTGGGTEAFF.

The V call is TRBV6-5, the J call TRBJ1-2; possible D gene TRBD1, 6 bases. Trimming removed 0 bases from V and 4 bases from J, with 12 bases in between. CDR3 length equals 15 residues. Looked up from germline, CDR1 is MNHEY and CDR2 is SVGAGI. In DNA, the CDR3 is TGTGCCAGCAGTTACTCAGGACAGATCCCCTATGGCTACACCTTC. It encodes CASSYSGQIPYGYTF.